Listed below are T cell receptor beta chains from one sample, sequenced in a study of T cells after yellow fever vaccination. TCRdb ran MiXCR on the 5' RACE reads and lists one entry per CDR3 protein. The repertoire holds about 630,000 distinct CDR3 sequences, with about 12% as singletons. The sequencing here drew on PBMCs, taken on the day of the yellow fever booster vaccination. These receptors were taken from a man aged 25-40 years who received the YFV17D yellow fever vaccine. CDR3s include the opening cysteine and the closing phenylalanine or tryptophan. The order of the fields is D gene, V gene, J gene, clone size, CDR3 DNA, CDR3 protein. A D gene is named only where the DNA matches it firmly. Clone size appears in some rows only: once, few, many, or a class for an expanded clone.

NA	TRBV7-2	TRBJ2-5	NA	TGTGCCAGCAGCTGGGTCGGCAAAGGGCAAGAGACCCAGTACTTC	CASSWVGKGQETQYF
NA	TRBV9	TRBJ2-2	NA	TGTGCCAGCAGCGACGGAGCGGCAGGCGGGCTGTTTTTT	CASSDGAAGGLFF
NA	TRBV19	TRBJ1-2	NA	TGTGCCAGTTTAGCGGAGGGGGTCGCGCATGGCTACACCTTC	CASLAEGVAHGYTF
TRBD1	TRBV9	TRBJ2-5	few	TGTGCCAGCAGCCCCCGACCCACAGGGGGTGCAGAGACCCAGTACTTC	CASSPRPTGGAETQYF
NA	TRBV12-3/TRBV12-4	TRBJ2-7	many	TGTGCCAGCAGTTTTTCAGGCCCCTACGAGCAGTACTTC	CASSFSGPYEQYF
NA	TRBV12-3/TRBV12-4	TRBJ2-5	many	TGTGCCAGCAGTACCTCTAAAGTTGAGACCCAGTACTTC	CASSTSKVETQYF
NA	TRBV5-4	TRBJ2-1	few	TGTGCCAGCAGTTCGGGGGATTTAAATGAGCAGTTCTTC	CASSSGDLNEQFF
TRBD2	TRBV5-1	TRBJ2-1	NA	TGCGCCAGCAGCTCTACTAGCGGGGGGCCCAATGAGCAGTTCTTC	CASSSTSGGPNEQFF
TRBD1	TRBV20-1	TRBJ1-4	NA	TGCAGTGCTAGGACCGCGACAGGGGGGTTGGAAAAACTGTTTTTT	CSARTATGGLEKLFF
NA	TRBV24-1	TRBJ1-1	many	TGTGCCACCTCAGCCGGTGACGGGGGGGGCACTGAAGCTTTCTTT	CATSAGDGGGTEAFF
NA	TRBV23-1	TRBJ2-3	few	TGCGCCAGCAGTCAATCGGTGGATGCGGATACGCAGTATTTT	CASSQSVDADTQYF
NA	TRBV5-1	TRBJ1-3	few	TGCGCCAGCAGCCAATCTGGCCTCAGCTCTGGAAACACCATATATTTT	CASSQSGLSSGNTIYF
NA	TRBV7-6	TRBJ2-7	NA	TGTGCCAGCAGCTACCAGGCAGTCTCCTACGAGCAGTACTTC	CASSYQAVSYEQYF
NA	TRBV7-9	TRBJ1-6	NA	TGTGCCAGCAGCTACGGAGACTCCTATAATTCACCCCTCCACTTT	CASSYGDSYNSPLHF
TRBD2	TRBV4-3	TRBJ2-3	few	TGCGCCAGCAGCCAAACCTCGAGCGGGGTAGGGGATACGCAGTATTTT	CASSQTSSGVGDTQYF
TRBD2	TRBV3-1	TRBJ2-1	few	TGTGCCAGCAGCCAAGGACTAGCGGGGCCTGAGCAGTTCTTC	CASSQGLAGPEQFF
TRBD2	TRBV5-1	TRBJ2-2	few	TGCGCCAGCAGCCCCAGGCTGACTAGCGAGAAAATATCCGGGGAGCTGTTTTTT	CASSPRLTSEKISGELFF
NA	TRBV20-1	TRBJ2-5	few	TGCAGTGCCAGGGATCTGTTCCAAGAGACCCAGTACTTC	CSARDLFQETQYF
NA	TRBV7-9	TRBJ2-5	many	TGTGCCAGCAGCTCAACGGGACTTCGAGAGACCCAGTACTTC	CASSSTGLRETQYF
TRBD1	TRBV6-1	TRBJ1-4	few	TGTGCCAGCAACATTAGACAGGGGGATGAAAAACTGTTTTTT	CASNIRQGDEKLFF
NA	TRBV5-6	TRBJ1-1	NA	TGTGCCAGCAGCTTGGCCGCGGGGGGATATAAGAACACTGAAGCTTTCTTT	CASSLAAGGYKNTEAFF
TRBD1	TRBV7-1	TRBJ2-1	NA	TGCGCCAGCAGCTCTTATCACAGTGGGGACAGGGGGTACGTACTGGTAAACAATGAGCAGTTCTTC	CASSSYHSGDRGYVLVNNEQFF
TRBD2	TRBV5-1	TRBJ2-7	NA	TGCGCCAGCAGCGCAGGACTAGCGGGAGGTTACGAGCAGTACTTC	CASSAGLAGGYEQYF
NA	TRBV6-5	TRBJ1-5	few	TGTGCCAGCAGTTCCGCGGGACCGGGGGATCAGCCCCAGCATTTT	CASSSAGPGDQPQHF
TRBD2	TRBV20-1	TRBJ2-5	NA	TGCAGTGCTAGAGTTCTAGCGGGGACCTTCCAAGAGACCCAGTACTTC	CSARVLAGTFQETQYF
NA	TRBV6-2/TRBV6-3	TRBJ1-1	NA	TGTGCCAGCAGTTTACATGGGGGCTTGGGCACTGAAGCTTTCTTT	CASSLHGGLGTEAFF
NA	TRBV12-3/TRBV12-4	TRBJ2-3	NA	TGTGCCAGCAGTCAGATCGGAGACCCCACAGATACGCAGTATTTT	CASSQIGDPTDTQYF
NA	TRBV4-3	TRBJ2-3	few	TGCGCCAGCAGCCAAGATGGGCCGGGACGGTTCACAGATACGCAGTATTTT	CASSQDGPGRFTDTQYF
TRBD1	TRBV10-3	TRBJ2-2	NA	TGTGCCATCAGTCGGCAGGGGGCTAGCGGGGAGCTGTTTTTT	CAISRQGASGELFF
NA	TRBV20-1	TRBJ2-5	few	TGCAGTGTCCCGAATAAGGGGGTACAGACCCAGTACTTC	CSVPNKGVQTQYF
NA	TRBV7-8	TRBJ1-1	NA	TGTGCCAGCGGGGCTGGGGGGTTTGGTGAAGCTTTCTTT	CASGAGGFGEAFF
TRBD1	TRBV4-3	TRBJ2-7	many	TGCGCCAGCAGCCAAGTTTTCCCCGGACAGGGTTACGAGCAGTACTTC	CASSQVFPGQGYEQYF
NA	TRBV7-3	TRBJ2-7	NA	TGTGCCAGCAGCCAGGGACCATCTCCCTACGAGCAGTACTTC	CASSQGPSPYEQYF
NA	TRBV20-1	TRBJ1-2	few	TGCAGTGCGGAGCGGGAGACCCTTTATGGCTACACCTTC	CSAERETLYGYTF
NA	TRBV3-1	TRBJ2-1	few	TGTGCCAGCAGCCAAGGTCGCACCTACAATGAGCAGTTCTTC	CASSQGRTYNEQFF
TRBD2	TRBV18	TRBJ2-7	NA	TGTGCCAGCTCACCCGGCGGGAGTATCGACGAGCAGTACTTC	CASSPGGSIDEQYF
NA	TRBV5-8	TRBJ2-7	NA	TGTGCCAGCCCCTATCGAGGGTACGAGCAGTACTTC	CASPYRGYEQYF